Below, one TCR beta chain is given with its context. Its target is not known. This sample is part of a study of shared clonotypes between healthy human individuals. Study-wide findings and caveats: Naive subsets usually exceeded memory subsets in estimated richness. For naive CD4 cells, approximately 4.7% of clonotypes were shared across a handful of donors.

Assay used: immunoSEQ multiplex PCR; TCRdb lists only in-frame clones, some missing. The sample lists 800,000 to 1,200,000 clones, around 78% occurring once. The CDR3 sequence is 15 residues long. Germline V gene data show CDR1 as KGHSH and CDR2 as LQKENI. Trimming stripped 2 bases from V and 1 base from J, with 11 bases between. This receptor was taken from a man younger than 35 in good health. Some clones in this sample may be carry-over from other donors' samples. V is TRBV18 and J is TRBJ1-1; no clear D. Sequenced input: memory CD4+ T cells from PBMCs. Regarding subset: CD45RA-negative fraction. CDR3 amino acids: CASSPFREPNTEAFF. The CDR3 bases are TGTGCCAGCTCACCATTTCGGGAACCGAACACTGAAGCTTTCTTT.